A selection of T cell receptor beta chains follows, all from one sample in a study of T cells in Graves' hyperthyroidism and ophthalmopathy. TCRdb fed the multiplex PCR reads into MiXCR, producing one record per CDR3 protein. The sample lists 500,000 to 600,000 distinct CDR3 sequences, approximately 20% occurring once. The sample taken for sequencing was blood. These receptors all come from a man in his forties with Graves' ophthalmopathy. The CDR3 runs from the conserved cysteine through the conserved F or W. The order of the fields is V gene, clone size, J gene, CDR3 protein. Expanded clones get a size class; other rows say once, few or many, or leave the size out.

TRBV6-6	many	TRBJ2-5	CASSYLRGKETQYF
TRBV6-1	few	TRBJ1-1	CASARGRGRTASEAFF
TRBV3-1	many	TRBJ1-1	CASSQGGTLNTEAFF
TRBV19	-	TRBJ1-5	CASSAGLDSNQPQHF
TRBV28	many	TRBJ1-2	CASSRDRGPGGYTF
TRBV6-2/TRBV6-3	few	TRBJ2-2	CASSTSPGELFF
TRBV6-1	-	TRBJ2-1	CASNTGLYNEQFF
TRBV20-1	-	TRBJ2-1	CSATAGSVSLRGEQFF
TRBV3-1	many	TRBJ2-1	CASSQRGVHNEQFF
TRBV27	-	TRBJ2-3	CASSPRSYTDTQYF
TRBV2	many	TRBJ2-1	CASSEDGTGSPYNEQFF
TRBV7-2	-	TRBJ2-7	CASSRTGISSYEQYF
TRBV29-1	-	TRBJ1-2	CSVEAQGNYGYTF
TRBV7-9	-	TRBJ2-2	CASRTSGTNTGELFF
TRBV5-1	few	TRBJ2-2	CATQQGATGELFF
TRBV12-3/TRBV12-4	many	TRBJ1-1	CASSTDRGLSEAFF
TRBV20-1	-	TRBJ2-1	CSAPIASLSYNEQFF